This TCR beta chain was sequenced in a study of T cell changes during pregnancy in multiple sclerosis. TCRdb's table, derived via immunoSEQ multiplex PCR, lists solely in-frame clones and lacks some. The sample gives tens of thousands of clones, over 85% of which show up once; 3.5% to 4.5% is in the top ten. The germline gives CDR1 SQVTM, CDR2 ANQGSEA. Between the trimmed V and J ends, which lost 4 bases and 7 bases, there was a span of 17 bases. The CDR3 totals 14 residues. Here the sequenced sample was peripheral blood, taken after pregnancy. The sequence was obtained from a female donor in good health, enrolled as a control in a pregnancy study. The gene calls are TRBV29-1 and TRBJ2-1, with a weak D call TRBD1 (6 bases). CDR3 nucleotides: TGCAGCGTTGCCTCGGGACACCTTGGAAATGAGCAGTTCTTC. Its protein is CSVASGHLGNEQFF.